These T cell receptor beta chains were read from a single sample in a study of T cell changes during pregnancy in multiple sclerosis. The data were produced by immunoSEQ multiplex PCR, yet TCRdb's version contains in-frame clones alone and is incomplete. Here the sample spans around 4,000 clones, around 86% being singletons. The sample was CD8+ T cells from peripheral blood mononuclear cells, taken in the first trimester of pregnancy. These receptors came from a female donor in good health, enrolled as a control in a pregnancy study. CDR3s include the opening cysteine and the closing phenylalanine or tryptophan. D genes are given only for firm matches. The listing skips clone size in some rows; elsewhere it reads once, few, many or a size class.

v_gene: TRBV4-3; abundance: -; d_gene: -; j_gene: TRBJ2-7; CDR3aa: CASSQGGRGYEQYF; CDR3nt: TGCGCCAGCAGCCAAGGTGGCAGGGGATACGAGCAGTACTTC
v_gene: TRBV10-3; abundance: -; d_gene: -; j_gene: TRBJ2-2; CDR3aa: CAISEPPRGELFF; CDR3nt: TGTGCCATCAGTGAGCCACCGAGGGGGGAGCTGTTTTTT
v_gene: TRBV7-6; abundance: -; d_gene: -; j_gene: TRBJ1-2; CDR3aa: CASGSGGSGYTF; CDR3nt: TGTGCCAGCGGCTCGGGAGGGAGTGGCTACACCTTC
v_gene: TRBV9; abundance: -; d_gene: -; j_gene: TRBJ2-3; CDR3aa: CASSMSGLTDTQYF; CDR3nt: TGTGCCAGCAGCATGAGCGGCCTCACAGATACGCAGTATTTT
v_gene: TRBV25-1; abundance: -; d_gene: -; j_gene: TRBJ1-1; CDR3aa: CASRQTGGDTEAFF; CDR3nt: TGTGCCAGCAGGCAGACAGGTGGGGACACTGAAGCTTTCTTT
v_gene: TRBV19; abundance: -; d_gene: -; j_gene: TRBJ2-1; CDR3aa: CASRLAPKYNEQFF; CDR3nt: TGTGCCAGCCGCCTAGCGCCCAAGTACAATGAGCAGTTCTTC
v_gene: TRBV5-5; abundance: -; d_gene: TRBD1; j_gene: TRBJ1-5; CDR3aa: CASSWDRVVDQPQHF; CDR3nt: TGTGCCAGCAGCTGGGACAGGGTGGTTGATCAGCCCCAGCATTTT
v_gene: TRBV5-6; abundance: once; d_gene: -; j_gene: TRBJ2-3; CDR3aa: CASSLWGHTDTQYF; CDR3nt: TGTGCCAGCAGCTTGTGGGGCCACACAGATACGCAGTATTTT
v_gene: TRBV5-1; abundance: few; d_gene: -; j_gene: TRBJ1-5; CDR3aa: CASSSEGDQPQHF; CDR3nt: TGCGCCAGCAGCTCCGAGGGGGATCAGCCCCAGCATTTT
v_gene: TRBV7-2; abundance: -; d_gene: -; j_gene: TRBJ2-5; CDR3aa: CASTEIETQYF; CDR3nt: TGTGCCAGCACCGAGATTGAGACCCAGTACTTC
v_gene: TRBV7-9; abundance: -; d_gene: TRBD1; j_gene: TRBJ1-6; CDR3aa: CASSSHDVQGAGSPLHF; CDR3nt: TGTGCCAGCAGCTCACACGACGTACAGGGGGCAGGATCACCCCTCCACTTT
v_gene: TRBV5-8; abundance: -; d_gene: -; j_gene: TRBJ2-6; CDR3aa: CASSLWGSPSGANVLTF; CDR3nt: TGTGCCAGCAGCCTATGGGGCAGCCCCTCTGGGGCCAACGTCCTGACTTTC
v_gene: TRBV9; abundance: -; d_gene: -; j_gene: TRBJ2-4; CDR3aa: CASSAASTGSKNIQYF; CDR3nt: TGTGCCAGCAGCGCGGCATCCACAGGGTCCAAAAACATTCAGTACTTC
v_gene: TRBV6-4; abundance: once; d_gene: TRBD2; j_gene: TRBJ2-3; CDR3aa: CASSYAGGTDTQYF; CDR3nt: TGTGCCAGCAGTTATGCGGGGGGCACAGATACGCAGTATTTT
v_gene: TRBV7-9; abundance: -; d_gene: TRBD1; j_gene: TRBJ1-2; CDR3aa: CASSVGQNYGYTF; CDR3nt: TGTGCCAGCAGCGTGGGACAGAACTATGGCTACACCTTC
v_gene: TRBV28; abundance: -; d_gene: -; j_gene: TRBJ1-6; CDR3aa: CASTAPRGPLHF; CDR3nt: TGTGCCAGCACGGCACCCCGAGGTCCCCTCCACTTT
v_gene: TRBV7-9; abundance: -; d_gene: TRBD1; j_gene: TRBJ2-5; CDR3aa: CASSSPTGAETQYF; CDR3nt: TGTGCCAGCAGCAGCCCGACAGGGGCGGAGACCCAGTACTTC
v_gene: TRBV15; abundance: once; d_gene: TRBD2; j_gene: TRBJ2-3; CDR3aa: CATSRDGSGGYTDTQYF; CDR3nt: TGTGCCACCAGCAGAGATGGTAGCGGGGGCTACACAGATACGCAGTATTTT
v_gene: TRBV6-6; abundance: -; d_gene: -; j_gene: TRBJ2-3; CDR3aa: CASTPQKAVSTDTQYF; CDR3nt: TGTGCCAGCACCCCCCAGAAGGCGGTTAGCACAGATACGCAGTATTTT
v_gene: TRBV4-3; abundance: -; d_gene: -; j_gene: TRBJ2-7; CDR3aa: CASSQDIGGYYEQYF; CDR3nt: TGCGCCAGCAGCCAAGATATCGGCGGCTACTACGAGCAGTACTTC
v_gene: TRBV7-9; abundance: -; d_gene: TRBD1; j_gene: TRBJ2-4; CDR3aa: CASSFMTGYAKNIQYF; CDR3nt: TGTGCCAGCAGCTTCATGACAGGGTACGCCAAAAACATTCAGTACTTC
v_gene: TRBV6-4; abundance: medium-sized; d_gene: -; j_gene: TRBJ2-5; CDR3aa: CASSPAPQETQYF; CDR3nt: TGTGCCAGCAGCCCCGCGCCCCAAGAGACCCAGTACTTC
v_gene: TRBV9; abundance: -; d_gene: -; j_gene: TRBJ1-2; CDR3aa: CASSVGTLYGYTF; CDR3nt: TGTGCCAGCAGCGTCGGGACACTCTATGGCTACACCTTC
v_gene: TRBV4-1; abundance: -; d_gene: -; j_gene: TRBJ1-6; CDR3aa: CASSQALGSERNSPLHF; CDR3nt: TGCGCCAGCAGCCAAGCACTCGGGTCGGAGAGGAATTCACCCCTCCACTTT
v_gene: TRBV6-4; abundance: -; d_gene: -; j_gene: TRBJ2-1; CDR3aa: CATSQGRESGEQFF; CDR3nt: TGTGCCACCTCCCAGGGGCGGGAGTCGGGTGAGCAGTTCTTC
v_gene: TRBV9; abundance: -; d_gene: TRBD1; j_gene: TRBJ2-5; CDR3aa: CASSGGGGETQYF; CDR3nt: TGTGCCAGCAGCGGAGGGGGCGGGGAGACCCAGTACTTC
v_gene: TRBV13; abundance: -; d_gene: TRBD2; j_gene: TRBJ2-5; CDR3aa: CASTVGGGGGETQYF; CDR3nt: TGTGCCAGCACCGTCGGGGGGGGCGGCGGAGAGACCCAGTACTTC
v_gene: TRBV19; abundance: once; d_gene: -; j_gene: TRBJ1-6; CDR3aa: CASSIGEQVDSPLHF; CDR3nt: TGTGCCAGTAGTATAGGGGAACAGGTAGATTCACCCCTCCACTTT
v_gene: TRBV6-5; abundance: -; d_gene: -; j_gene: TRBJ1-1; CDR3aa: CASTARGEAFF; CDR3nt: TGTGCCAGCACGGCAAGGGGTGAAGCTTTCTTT
v_gene: TRBV15; abundance: -; d_gene: TRBD2; j_gene: TRBJ2-7; CDR3aa: CATSGLAGGSGSYEQYF; CDR3nt: TGTGCCACCAGCGGACTAGCGGGAGGGTCTGGGTCCTACGAGCAGTACTTC
v_gene: TRBV2; abundance: -; d_gene: -; j_gene: TRBJ1-1; CDR3aa: CASSARNTNTEAFF; CDR3nt: TGTGCCAGCAGTGCCAGGAACACAAACACTGAAGCTTTCTTT
v_gene: TRBV5-3; abundance: -; d_gene: TRBD2; j_gene: TRBJ2-7; CDR3aa: CARSRSQGLGTSGRNSYEQYF; CDR3nt: TGTGCCAGAAGCCGATCTCAAGGTCTCGGGACTAGCGGGAGGAACTCCTACGAGCAGTACTTC
v_gene: TRBV11-3; abundance: -; d_gene: TRBD2; j_gene: TRBJ2-5; CDR3aa: CASSLSGGAQETQYF; CDR3nt: TGTGCCAGCAGCTTGTCCGGGGGGGCCCAAGAGACCCAGTACTTC
v_gene: TRBV11-2; abundance: -; d_gene: -; j_gene: TRBJ1-1; CDR3aa: CASSLGSIEAFF; CDR3nt: TGTGCCAGCAGCCTAGGGAGTATTGAAGCTTTCTTT
v_gene: TRBV9; abundance: -; d_gene: TRBD2; j_gene: TRBJ2-5; CDR3aa: CASSVVASGGDQYF; CDR3nt: TGTGCCAGCAGCGTAGTGGCTAGCGGGGGGGACCAGTACTTC
v_gene: TRBV7-9; abundance: -; d_gene: TRBD2; j_gene: TRBJ2-5; CDR3aa: CASSSTLPGTSVLETQYF; CDR3nt: TGTGCCAGCAGCTCTACTTTACCCGGGACTAGCGTTCTAGAGACCCAGTACTTC
v_gene: TRBV6-4; abundance: -; d_gene: -; j_gene: TRBJ2-7; CDR3aa: CASSDSSEAEQYF; CDR3nt: TGTGCCAGCAGTGACTCATCGGAGGCCGAGCAGTACTTC
v_gene: TRBV2; abundance: -; d_gene: TRBD2; j_gene: TRBJ2-7; CDR3aa: CASSERGTRAYEQYF; CDR3nt: TGTGCCAGCAGTGAAAGGGGGACTAGAGCCTACGAGCAGTACTTC
v_gene: TRBV6-5; abundance: -; d_gene: -; j_gene: TRBJ2-2; CDR3aa: CASSPPRGTGELFF; CDR3nt: TGTGCCAGCAGCCCACCGAGGGGGACCGGGGAGCTGTTTTTT
v_gene: TRBV7-2; abundance: -; d_gene: -; j_gene: TRBJ1-1; CDR3aa: CASSSHGGAVAEAFF; CDR3nt: TGTGCCAGCAGCTCCCATGGGGGGGCAGTCGCTGAAGCTTTCTTT
v_gene: TRBV13; abundance: -; d_gene: TRBD2; j_gene: TRBJ2-7; CDR3aa: CASSTLGSGVGEQYF; CDR3nt: TGTGCCAGCTCTACCCTTGGTAGCGGGGTGGGCGAGCAGTACTTC
v_gene: TRBV29-1; abundance: large; d_gene: -; j_gene: TRBJ1-2; CDR3aa: CSVEEGRGWRYGYTF; CDR3nt: TGCAGCGTTGAAGAAGGGCGCGGATGGAGGTATGGCTACACCTTC
v_gene: TRBV4-1; abundance: -; d_gene: TRBD2; j_gene: TRBJ2-4; CDR3aa: CASSQGAVLAGGPGGIQYF; CDR3nt: TGCGCCAGCAGCCAAGGGGCCGTACTAGCGGGAGGGCCCGGGGGCATTCAGTACTTC
v_gene: TRBV30; abundance: -; d_gene: -; j_gene: TRBJ1-6; CDR3aa: CAWSLQEGNSPLHF; CDR3nt: TGTGCCTGGAGCCTACAGGAGGGCAATTCACCCCTCCACTTT
v_gene: TRBV10-3; abundance: -; d_gene: -; j_gene: TRBJ1-2; CDR3aa: CAISEVVGPTGGYTF; CDR3nt: TGTGCCATCAGTGAGGTTGTAGGCCCGACGGGTGGCTACACCTTC
v_gene: TRBV7-9; abundance: -; d_gene: -; j_gene: TRBJ1-1; CDR3aa: CAITPPGGGTEAFF; CDR3nt: TGTGCCATCACCCCCCCCGGGGGGGGGACTGAAGCTTTCTTT
v_gene: TRBV13; abundance: -; d_gene: TRBD1; j_gene: TRBJ1-1; CDR3aa: CASSAGQGARAFF; CDR3nt: TGTGCCAGCAGCGCGGGACAGGGGGCGCGAGCTTTCTTT
v_gene: TRBV10-3; abundance: -; d_gene: -; j_gene: TRBJ1-4; CDR3aa: CAISESGQLDEKLFF; CDR3nt: TGTGCCATCAGTGAGTCGGGCCAACTGGATGAAAAACTGTTTTTT
v_gene: TRBV13; abundance: -; d_gene: TRBD1; j_gene: TRBJ2-7; CDR3aa: CASSGTYRGSEQYF; CDR3nt: TGTGCCAGCAGCGGAACTTACAGGGGCTCCGAGCAGTACTTC
v_gene: TRBV30; abundance: -; d_gene: -; j_gene: TRBJ2-7; CDR3aa: CASDRAYEQYF; CDR3nt: TGTGCCTCGGACAGAGCCTACGAGCAGTACTTC
v_gene: TRBV7-9; abundance: -; d_gene: -; j_gene: TRBJ1-3; CDR3aa: CASSSRQQSSGNTIYF; CDR3nt: TGTGCCAGCAGCTCCCGGCAACAGAGCTCTGGAAACACCATATATTTT
v_gene: TRBV28; abundance: -; d_gene: -; j_gene: TRBJ2-7; CDR3aa: CASETKRVASYEQYF; CDR3nt: TGTGCCAGCGAGACTAAGCGGGTCGCGTCCTACGAGCAGTACTTC
v_gene: TRBV5-6; abundance: -; d_gene: -; j_gene: TRBJ2-1; CDR3aa: CASSLAVKRSSYNEQFF; CDR3nt: TGTGCCAGCAGCTTGGCGGTTAAGCGGAGCTCCTACAATGAGCAGTTCTTC
v_gene: TRBV30; abundance: -; d_gene: TRBD1; j_gene: TRBJ2-1; CDR3aa: CAWRQGYEQFF; CDR3nt: TGTGCCTGGCGACAGGGGTATGAGCAGTTCTTC
v_gene: TRBV5-8; abundance: -; d_gene: -; j_gene: TRBJ2-7; CDR3aa: CASSIQGSYEQYF; CDR3nt: TGTGCCAGCAGCATACAGGGCAGCTACGAGCAGTACTTC
v_gene: TRBV4-3; abundance: -; d_gene: -; j_gene: TRBJ1-3; CDR3aa: CASSQDSTAAGDTIYF; CDR3nt: TGCGCCAGCAGCCAAGATTCCACGGCGGCGGGGGACACCATATATTTT
v_gene: TRBV19; abundance: medium-sized; d_gene: -; j_gene: TRBJ2-1; CDR3aa: CASIGLAVNEQFF; CDR3nt: TGTGCCAGTATCGGGCTAGCAGTGAATGAGCAGTTCTTC